The rows below give T cell receptor beta chains drawn from one sample of a study of blood T cell repertoires in COVID-19. Profiled with immunoSEQ multiplex PCR; TCRdb holds only in-frame clones, not every one. The sample consists of about 190,000 clones, 84% of them appearing once. Sequencing used PBMCs or T cells enriched from blood (not recorded which). These TCRs come from a woman younger than 45 who had recovered from COVID-19. Both conserved end residues are trimmed from each CDR3. The D gene is left open where the match is weak. Expanded clones are given a class, and other clones once, few, many or no size at all.

TRBV18,-,-,TRBJ2-7,ASSRQRGSYEQY
TRBV7-9,-,-,TRBJ1-1,ASSFLAMDRMNTEAF
TRBV2,-,-,TRBJ2-7,ASTRERKGYEQY
TRBV5-1,-,-,TRBJ2-3,ASSRWTGTDTQY
TRBV2,-,TRBD1,TRBJ2-3,ASSERGGQEDTQY
TRBV3-1/TRBV3-2,few,TRBD2,TRBJ2-4,ASSRPQGLAGGNIQY
TRBV5-1,once,-,TRBJ1-2,ASSSVMGGRYGYT
TRBV7-3,-,-,TRBJ2-3,ASSLTRDTDTQY
TRBV20-1,-,-,TRBJ2-7,SPGSVDEQY
TRBV28,-,-,TRBJ1-5,ASSAVSWSNQPQH
TRBV28,once,-,TRBJ2-3,ASKPAGSTDTQY
TRBV7-2,-,TRBD1,TRBJ2-1,ASSLTPDRANEQF
TRBV19,-,-,TRBJ1-2,ASSIVAGGYGYT
TRBV28,-,TRBD1,TRBJ1-2,ASSPRRGTGNNYGYT
TRBV4-1,few,-,TRBJ1-2,ASSQEPQANYGYT
TRBV7-8,-,-,TRBJ1-6,ASSLMDSLNSPLH
TRBV7-2,-,-,TRBJ1-3,ASEVGSGNTIY
TRBV28,-,-,TRBJ2-4,ASSLRGDKNIQY
TRBV3-1/TRBV3-2,-,-,TRBJ2-1,ASSQDLGAPYNEQF
TRBV3-1/TRBV3-2,-,TRBD1,TRBJ1-4,ASSQAPGQGYNEKLF
TRBV3-1/TRBV3-2,-,-,TRBJ2-5,ASSSRGALGKETQY
TRBV9,few,-,TRBJ2-7,ASSVAARSNEQY
TRBV28,-,TRBD1,TRBJ2-2,ASSLQTGSGGELF
TRBV7-7,-,TRBD1,TRBJ2-1,ASSIGQGSEQF
TRBV7-9,-,-,TRBJ1-5,ASSPQGGSGNQPQH
TRBV7-9,-,TRBD1,TRBJ1-2,ASSSGQGINYGYT
TRBV19,-,TRBD1,TRBJ1-2,ASRYRGGYYGYT
TRBV11-2,-,TRBD1,TRBJ1-1,ASSPGTGGLMNTEAF
TRBV27,-,-,TRBJ1-2,ASSLSWAGGYT
TRBV4-2,-,TRBD1,TRBJ2-5,ASSPDRGQETQY
TRBV28,-,-,TRBJ1-6,AITGQLNSPLH
TRBV5-1,-,TRBD2,TRBJ2-4,ASSLAGLAVNIQY
TRBV5-1,-,-,TRBJ1-6,ASSLGTGGLYSPLH
TRBV5-8,-,-,TRBJ1-5,ASSEPTVNQPQH
TRBV11-2,-,TRBD2,TRBJ2-7,ASSSLSRTSGRHEQY
TRBV2,-,TRBD2,TRBJ2-7,ASKLAGSPPGEQY